This TCR beta chain was found in a study of shared clonotypes between healthy human individuals. Findings of the study overall: Non-shared clonotypes had lower generation probabilities than those shared by all four donors. In general, naive subsets displayed greater estimated richness than memory subsets did.

To note about this clone: Its specificity is unknown.

Nashville, Tennessee was home to all donors, who were Caucasian adults. This table comes from immunoSEQ multiplex PCR, and its TCRdb copy is limited to in-frame clones, with some not included. Of approximately 2.4 million clones in the sample, approximately 94% are singletons; the top ten hold roughly 0.13%. Per germline, CDR1 WNHNN and CDR2 SYGVQD (reference sequence). V was cut by 3 bases and J by 1 base, with 11 bases left in between. This CDR3 has 15 residues. The sample was naive CD4+ T cells sorted from blood. The subset is: CD45RA+ positively selected. The chain is built from TRBV10-1 and TRBJ2-3; possible D gene TRBD1, 6 bases. This receptor was taken from a man between 18 and 29 years old in good health. CDR3 loop: CASSERGYRTDTQYF. CDR3 coding DNA: TGCGCCAGCAGTGAAAGGGGGTATCGCACAGATACGCAGTATTTT.